The 21 T cell receptor beta chains below all came from one sample that was sequenced in a study of blood T cell repertoires in COVID-19. Libraries were prepared by immunoSEQ multiplex PCR; TCRdb keeps only in-frame clonotypes and omits some of them. The top ten clones hold around 1% of a sample with around 49,000 clones, 93% of them seen once. The sample taken for sequencing was peripheral blood. The receptor set was obtained from a man aged 55 to 69 with COVID-19, enrolled during active disease.

In DNA, the CDR3 is TGTGCCAGCAGCGTAGGGGACACCTCCTTCATGAACACTGAAGCTTTCTTT. It yields the protein CASSVGDTSFMNTEAFF. V is TRBV9 and J is TRBJ1-1; TRBD1 might be the D (6 bases). There are 17 residues in the CDR3. Trimming took off 0 bases at V and 0 bases at J, with 15 bases between the two ends. In germline, CDR1 is SGDLS, CDR2 YYNGEE.

The chain has TRBV3-1 (or the pseudogene TRBV3-2) and TRBJ2-6, with 12 positions matching TRBD2. Germline CDR1 LGHDT, CDR2 YNNKEL (reference sequence). CDR3 length: 18 amino acids. The V and J ends lost 2 bases and 2 bases, in that order; junction bases with no gene match: 4. The DNA for the CDR3 is TGTGCCAGCAGCCAAAGACTAGCGGGAGAGGCTGGGGCCAACGTCCTGACTTTC. This encodes CASSQRLAGEAGANVLTF.

The chain carries TRBV10-3 and TRBJ1-2, with 7 bases fitting TRBD1. Germline V CDR1 and CDR2: ENHRY, SYGVKD. The junction had 13 bases not matched to a gene; V was cut back by 6 bases and J by 3 bases. The CDR3 loop spans 16 amino acids. The chain's CDR3 is CAIRVSTGTIDYGYTF. The DNA of the CDR3 is TGTGCCATCAGGGTATCGACAGGGACCATAGACTATGGCTACACCTTC.

About this clone itself: Other DNA sequences in the sample encode the same CDR3. The CDR3 sequence is CASSVGTDNSPLHF. CDR3 nucleotide sequence: TGTGCCAGCAGCGTCGGGACAGACAATTCACCCCTCCACTTT. This chain joins TRBV9 and TRBJ1-6, with 7 bases lining up with TRBD1. Germline V gene data show CDR1 as SGDLS and CDR2 as YYNGEE. Germline trimming cut 2 bases from V and 7 bases from J; bases unmatched to any gene: 3. The CDR3 has 14 residues.

The count of this clone is one. The chain joins TRBV7-2 to TRBJ2-1; possibly TRBD2 for D (5 bases). The CDR3 loop spans 15 amino acids. Trimming cost V 4 bases and J 8 bases, with 18 bases left between them. The germline V gene encodes CDR1 SGHTA and CDR2 FQGNSA. In DNA form, the CDR3 reads TGTGCCAGCAGCTCCGGACTCCCGGTTTTCGATGAGCAGTTCTTC. Translating gives CASSSGLPVFDEQFF.

The V call is TRBV11-2, the J call TRBJ2-7, with D unresolved. Germline V gene lookup returns CDR1 SGHAT and CDR2 FQNNGV. V gave up 1 base and J gave up 2 bases, with 6 bases separating them. This CDR3 contains 13 residues. The CDR3 DNA follows: TGTGCCAGCAGCTTAGGGCCAGCCTACGAGCAGTACTTC. Its translation is CASSLGPAYEQYF.

The chain couples TRBV5-4 to TRBJ1-2; perhaps TRBD1 as D (5 bases). Germline CDR1 and CDR2: SGHNT and YYREEE (reference sequence). The CDR3 covers 13 residues. The V end lost 0 bases, the J end lost 8 bases, and 11 bases lay between the germline ends. In nucleotides, the CDR3 is TGTGCCAGCAGCTTGGTCCAGGGAGGGGGCTACACCTTC. Amino acids: CASSLVQGGGYTF.

Only one count was recorded for this clone. The chain couples TRBV30 to TRBJ2-2; 13 positions match TRBD2. CDR1 is GTSNPN and CDR2 is SVGIG in the germline V gene (reference sequence). Germline trimming cut 2 bases from V and 3 bases from J; bases unmatched to any gene: 9. The CDR3 contains 18 residues. The CDR3 sequence: CAWSTRGLAGAHTGELFF. The CDR3 bases are TGTGCCTGGAGTACTAGAGGACTAGCGGGGGCGCACACCGGGGAGCTGTTTTTT.

The chain is built from TRBV28 and TRBJ2-7, with a weak D call TRBD2 (6 bases). Germline V CDR1 and CDR2: MDHEN, SYDVKM. This CDR3 spans 12 amino acids. With 7 bases removed from V and 7 bases from J, the gap between germline ends came to 14 bases. This CDR3 is CASTQGLREQYF. In DNA, the CDR3 is TGTGCCAGCACCCAGGGACTCCGAGAGCAGTACTTC.

V gene TRBV3-1 (or the pseudogene TRBV3-2) combines with J gene TRBJ1-2, with TRBD1 matching over 7 bases. V shed 0 bases and J 2 bases; nucleotides not matched to a gene: 0. The CDR3 has 14 amino acids. Germline V CDR1 and CDR2: LGHDT, YNNKEL (reference sequence). The CDR3 DNA is TGTGCCAGCAGCCAAGACAGGGGGAACTATGGCTACACCTTC. Its protein product is CASSQDRGNYGYTF.

V gene TRBV18 combines with J gene TRBJ1-1, with no clear D. Trimming stripped 2 bases from V and 4 bases from J, with 5 bases between. The CDR3 spans 12 residues. Germline V lookup: CDR1 KGHSH, CDR2 LQKENI. The CDR3 protein is CASSPTSTEAFF. The DNA of the CDR3 is TGTGCCAGCTCACCAACTTCCACTGAAGCTTTCTTT.

The chain combines TRBV4-2 with TRBJ1-5; D remains unclear. With 0 bases removed from V and 4 bases from J, the gap between germline ends came to 13 bases. The CDR3 has 16 amino acids. In germline, CDR1 is LGHNA, CDR2 YNFKEQ. The CDR3 reads CASSQDRLGVNQPQHF. The CDR3 coding sequence is TGTGCCAGCAGCCAAGACAGGCTGGGAGTAAATCAGCCCCAGCATTTT.

The chain employs TRBV10-2 and TRBJ1-6; D unclear. CDR1 and CDR2 from the germline V gene are WSHSY and SAAADI. Trimming shortened V by 0 bases and J by 11 bases, and 8 bases separated the two germline ends. The CDR3 has 13 residues. Written as DNA, the CDR3 is TGCGCCAGCAGTGAGTCGGAGGGCACACCCCTCCACTTT. Its protein product is CASSESEGTPLHF.

This clone was seen a single time. V is TRBV4-3 and J is TRBJ2-1; 8 nucleotides agree with TRBD2. V lost 0 bases to trimming and J lost 8 bases; unmatched junction nucleotides: 9. Germline CDR1 and CDR2: LGHNA and YSLEER. This CDR3 is built from 16 residues. CDR3 in DNA: TGCGCCAGCAGCCAAGAAGCCAACGGGAGGGGAGATGAGCAGTTCTTC. It yields the protein CASSQEANGRGDEQFF.

V usage is TRBV6-2 or TRBV6-3 and J usage is TRBJ1-1; tentative D call: TRBD1 (6 bases). This CDR3 has 16 amino acids. Between the trimmed V and J ends, which lost 5 bases and 1 base, there was a span of 17 bases. Germline V gives CDR1 MNHEY, CDR2 SVGEGT. In DNA, the CDR3 is TGTGCCAGCAGTCGCTATAACAGGGCTACGAACACTGAAGCTTTCTTT. Its translation: CASSRYNRATNTEAFF.

This chain connects TRBV4-1 to TRBJ1-4; 7 nucleotides line up with TRBD1. The V and J ends lost 1 base and 5 bases, in that order; junction bases with no gene match: 4. The CDR3 length is 15 residues. Germline V CDR1 and CDR2: MGHRA, YSYEKL. The CDR3 nucleotides are TGCGCCAGCAGCCAAGGGGACAGAAGGAATGAAAAACTGTTTTTT. Translated: CASSQGDRRNEKLFF.

V usage is TRBV5-1 and J usage is TRBJ2-3; TRBD2 agrees at 11 bases. V gave up 0 bases and J gave up 1 base; unmatched junction bases: 4. The V gene's germline CDR1 is SGHRS and CDR2 YFSETQ. CDR3 size: 17 residues. CDR3 loop: CASSLVSGRAGTDTQYF. CDR3 sequence (DNA): TGCGCCAGCAGCTTGGTTAGCGGGAGGGCGGGCACAGATACGCAGTATTTT.

This chain connects TRBV27 to TRBJ2-7; 7 bases are a match to TRBD2. The CDR3 totals 14 residues. Germline V gene lookup returns CDR1 MNHEY and CDR2 SMNVEV (reference sequence). J gave up 6 bases and V 2 bases, and 7 bases lay outside the gene matches. The CDR3 reads CASSLLGGEGEQYF. CDR3 coding DNA: TGTGCCAGCAGTTTACTGGGGGGGGAGGGCGAGCAGTACTTC.

This sequence joins TRBV19 and TRBJ1-4, with D perhaps matching TRBD1 (6 bases). V lost 9 bases to trimming and J lost 5 bases, with 13 bases between them. Germline CDR1 reads LNHDA; CDR2 reads SQIVND (reference sequence). The CDR3 is made up of 13 amino acids. The CDR3, as DNA: TGTGCCAGCGCCGGGACAAAGAATGAAAAACTGTTTTTT. It translates to CASAGTKNEKLFF.

The V call is TRBV19, the J call TRBJ1-1; no clear D gene. The V gene lost 4 bases and the J gene lost 3 bases, with 6 bases spanning the gap. CDR3 length equals 12 residues. CDR1 and CDR2 from the germline V gene are LNHDA and SQIVND (reference sequence). The CDR3 sequence is CASSRQYTEAFF. The DNA of the CDR3 is TGTGCCAGTAGTAGGCAGTACACTGAAGCTTTCTTT.

The V call is TRBV4-3, the J call TRBJ1-2; 10 positions agree with TRBD1. Germline V gives CDR1 LGHNA, CDR2 YSLEER. This CDR3 spans 15 amino acids. V lost 3 bases and J lost 8; bases outside the gene matches: 9. CDR3 amino acids: CASSHGTGTGDGYTF. Here the CDR3 DNA reads TGCGCCAGCAGCCATGGTACCGGGACAGGGGACGGCTACACCTTC.